The clone carrying this T cell receptor beta chain was counted once. The antigen remains undetermined. The data were obtained in a study of graft-versus-host responses after intestinal transplantation. The overall study: Each recipient received a multivisceral, liver-intestinal, or isolated intestinal graft. Each recipient received anti-thymocyte globulin induction, then tacrolimus and steroids for about 3 years.

With 2 bases clipped from V and 8 bases from J, the junction kept 14 bases outside the gene matches. This CDR3 is built from 16 residues. Looked up from germline, CDR1 is SGHTA and CDR2 is FQGNSA. Sequenced by immunoSEQ multiplex PCR; TCRdb stores in-frame clones only, minus some. The repertoire holds about 27,000 clones, around four fifths seen once, with about 1.1% in the top ten. Study results and caveats: Recipient bone marrow held GvH clones, some seen earlier in ileum or blood. Graft-donor T cell macrochimerism coincided with high graft-versus-host to host-versus-graft clonal ratios in allografts.

This specimen was PBMCs, taken 27 to 29 days after intestinal transplant. The rearrangement uses TRBV7-2 and TRBJ1-2, with TRBD1 matching 7 bases. This TCR was recovered from a human patient who received an intestinal transplant, so some T cells may come from the graft donor. CDR3 nucleotides: TGTGCCAGCAGCTTAATCTCCACAGGGGCGGGACTCGGCTACACCTTC. Protein: CASSLISTGAGLGYTF.